The 15 T cell receptor beta chains below all came from one sample that was sequenced in a study of graft-versus-host responses after intestinal transplantation. These receptors lack a known antigen. The protocol was immunoSEQ multiplex PCR, while the TCRdb copy is restricted to in-frame clones and leaves out a portion. The profile shows approximately 110,000 clones, around nine tenths of them singletons. Sample: unstimulated CD4+ T cells sorted from spleen or lymph node cells, taken before transplant. Receptor source: a human donor who was the organ donor for an intestinal transplant.

V gene TRBV28 combines with J gene TRBJ1-5; 8 nucleotides agree with TRBD1. Germline V gives CDR1 MDHEN, CDR2 SYDVKM. The CDR3 is made up of 13 amino acids. The V and J ends lost 8 bases and 3 bases, in that order; junction bases with no gene match: 3. The CDR3 sequence: CASRTGNNQPQHF. Written as DNA, the CDR3 is TGTGCCAGCCGGACAGGGAACAATCAGCCCCAGCATTTT.

V usage is TRBV6-1 and J usage is TRBJ2-7, with a weak D call TRBD1 (6 bases). The germline V gene has CDR1 MNHNS and CDR2 SASEGT. The V gene lost 3 bases and the J gene lost 2 bases, with 11 bases spanning the gap. The CDR3 has 14 amino acids. CDR3 region: CASSDLQGPYEQYF. As DNA, the CDR3 is TGTGCCAGCAGTGATTTACAGGGACCCTACGAGCAGTACTTC.

The gene calls are TRBV7-8 and TRBJ1-1; no definite D call. The CDR3 runs to 17 residues. Trimming pared 1 base from V and 1 base from J, leaving 16 bases between. Germline CDR1 is SGHVS and CDR2 is FQNEAQ. The CDR3 coding sequence is TGTGCCAGCAGCTTAGACCCCCCCCAAACGCCGAACACTGAAGCTTTCTTT. This sequence encodes CASSLDPPQTPNTEAFF.

The rearrangement links TRBV2 to TRBJ2-7; D is unresolved. V shed 3 bases and J shed 1 base, with 13 bases lying between them. This CDR3 region has 15 residues. The V gene's germline CDR1 is SNHLY and CDR2 FYNNEI. For the CDR3, the DNA is TGTGCCAGCAGTGAGAGACGCGCCGCGTCCTACGAGCAGTACTTC. The encoded protein is CASSERRAASYEQYF. The full variable domain, rest sourced from reference TRBV2 and TRBJ2-7, is EPEVTQTPSHQVTQMGQEVILRCVPISNHLYFYWYRQILGQKVEFLVSFYNNEISEKSEIFDDQFSVERPDGSNFTLKIRSTKLEDSAMYFCASSERRAASYEQYFGPGTRLTVT.

V and J are TRBV11-2 and TRBJ1-5; D remains unclear. Germline CDR1 and CDR2: SGHAT and FQNNGV. Trimming cost V 3 bases and J 7 bases, with 10 bases left between them. This CDR3 has 13 amino acids. CDR3 sequence: CASSFKVGQPQHF. The CDR3, as DNA: TGTGCCAGCAGCTTTAAGGTGGGCCAGCCCCAGCATTTT.

This clone was observed once. The chain recombines TRBV14 with TRBJ2-1, with 12 bases matching TRBD2. From germline, CDR1 is SGHDN and CDR2 FVKESK. The V segment lost 2 bases and the J segment 11 bases; nucleotides outside the gene matches: 7. The CDR3 runs 15 residues. The CDR3: CASSQTGLAGTQQFF. The CDR3 coding sequence is TGTGCCAGCAGCCAAACCGGACTAGCGGGAACACAGCAGTTCTTC. Together with reference TRBV14 and TRBJ2-1, the CDR3 gives the full variable domain: EAGVTQFPSHSVIEKGQTVTLRCDPISGHDNLYWYRRVMGKEIKFLLHFVKESKQDESGMPNNRFLAERTGGTYSTLKVQPAELEDSGVYFCASSQTGLAGTQQFFGPGTRLTVL.

This clone was seen only once. The V call is TRBV7-2, the J call TRBJ2-3; 11 nucleotides line up with TRBD2. V trimming: 5 bases; J trimming: 5 bases; junction bases outside the gene matches: 9. This CDR3 spans 16 amino acids. Germline V lookup: CDR1 SGHTA, CDR2 FQGNSA. The CDR3 DNA follows: TGTGCCAGCAGCACCGTAGCGGGAGGGCCAGGAGATACGCAGTATTTT. The encoded protein is CASSTVAGGPGDTQYF.

The chain links TRBV14 to TRBJ2-3, with TRBD2 as a possible D gene (5 bases). Between the trimmed V and J ends, which lost 4 bases and 8 bases, there was a span of 16 bases. The CDR3 has 14 amino acids. From germline, CDR1 is SGHDN and CDR2 FVKESK. The CDR3 DNA reads TGTGCCAGCAGCCCAAGGAGGACGGTGGGTACGCAGTATTTT. Protein: CASSPRRTVGTQYF.

V usage is TRBV29-1 and J usage is TRBJ1-3; no reliable D call. V was clipped by 4 bases and J by 3 bases, with 10 bases between them. CDR3 length: 13 residues. In germline, CDR1 is SQVTM, CDR2 ANQGSEA. CDR3 in amino acids: CSVVITDGNTIYF. CDR3 bases: TGCAGCGTTGTTATTACGGATGGAAACACCATATATTTT.

The rearrangement joins TRBV13 to TRBJ2-1; possible D gene TRBD2, 6 bases. From germline, CDR1 is PRHDT and CDR2 FYEKMQ (reference sequence). V was shortened by 2 bases and J by 7 bases, with 9 bases between the two germline ends. The CDR3 covers 13 residues. CDR3 protein: CASSLRSGNEQFF. The CDR3 nucleotides are TGTGCCAGCAGCTTAAGGAGCGGGAATGAGCAGTTCTTC.

The J gene is TRBJ2-3, the V gene TRBV5-1; unclear D gene. The germline CDR1 and CDR2 sequences are SGHRS and YFSETQ. Trimming stripped 0 bases from V and 6 bases from J, with 11 bases between. This CDR3 comprises 14 residues. The CDR3 DNA reads as TGCGCCAGCAGCTTGGAGTATCGGACGGATACGCAGTATTTT. This encodes CASSLEYRTDTQYF.

The chain employs TRBV5-5 and TRBJ2-1, with 8 positions matching TRBD2. Germline V gene lookup returns CDR1 SGHKS and CDR2 YYEKEE (reference sequence). Trimming took 1 base from V and 4 from J; bases not matched to a gene: 4. The CDR3 consists of 15 residues. The CDR3 DNA reads TGTGCCAGCAGCTTGATGATAGCGGGGTACAATGAGCAGTTCTTC. This gives the protein CASSLMIAGYNEQFF.

This clone was seen just once. This sequence joins TRBV6-1 and TRBJ1-2, with D perhaps TRBD1 (5 bases). Trimming removed 1 base at V and 7 bases at J, with 10 bases between. Looked up from germline, CDR1 is MNHNS and CDR2 is SASEGT. This CDR3 region has 13 residues. CDR3 bases: TGTGCCAGCAGTGAAGTGGGGACGAGTGGCTACACCTTC. Its translation: CASSEVGTSGYTF.

The J gene is TRBJ1-6, the V gene TRBV6-1; D is undetermined. From germline, CDR1 is MNHNS and CDR2 SASEGT. Trimming pared 6 bases from V and 9 bases from J, leaving 18 bases between. The CDR3 spans 15 residues. The CDR3 DNA reads as TGTGCCAGCAGCCCGGGTCCGCAACTGGGTTCACCCCTCCACTTT. This codes for CASSPGPQLGSPLHF.

This clone appeared a few times. The chain couples TRBV5-8 to TRBJ1-2; D unclear. Germline loops: CDR1 SGHTS, CDR2 YDEGEE. V gave up 4 bases and J gave up 4 bases, with 17 bases separating them. There are 15 residues in the CDR3. The CDR3 protein is CASSPIPLGLYGYTF. The CDR3 nucleotides are TGTGCCAGCAGCCCTATCCCCCTCGGCCTCTATGGCTACACCTTC.